Below, one TCR beta chain is given with its context. Its antigen is unidentified. This CDR3 is 13 amino acids long. The V end lost 11 bases, the J end lost 6 bases, and 18 bases lay between the germline ends. Per the germline V gene, CDR1 is MNHEY and CDR2 is SVGEGT. This sample was taken from a study of T cell repertoires in cytomegalovirus infection. Across the whole study: Recently identified HLA-C-restricted CMV epitopes were used, and well-studied HLA-B-restricted CMV epitopes were used as well. Public TCR beta signatures marked donors with CMV infection and the matching HLA. Study-wide results and caveats: Individuals carrying CMV plus the relevant HLA were identified by cumulative frequency of public TCR beta families.

TCRdb ran MiXCR on the reads and lists one entry per CDR3 protein. The table records a few hundred thousand distinct CDR3 sequences, approximately 40% of them present only once. The sequence was obtained from a human donor in good health (CMV status not recorded). Some clones in this sample may be carry-over from other donors' samples. Here the sequenced sample was cultured PBMCs, taken from culture after CMV antigen stimulation. The V and J genes are TRBV6-2 or TRBV6-3 and TRBJ2-3; D gene ambiguous. CDR3 in DNA: TGTGCCTCCCATAGGGCTAGTAGGGATACGCAGTATTTT. This gives the protein CASHRASRDTQYF.